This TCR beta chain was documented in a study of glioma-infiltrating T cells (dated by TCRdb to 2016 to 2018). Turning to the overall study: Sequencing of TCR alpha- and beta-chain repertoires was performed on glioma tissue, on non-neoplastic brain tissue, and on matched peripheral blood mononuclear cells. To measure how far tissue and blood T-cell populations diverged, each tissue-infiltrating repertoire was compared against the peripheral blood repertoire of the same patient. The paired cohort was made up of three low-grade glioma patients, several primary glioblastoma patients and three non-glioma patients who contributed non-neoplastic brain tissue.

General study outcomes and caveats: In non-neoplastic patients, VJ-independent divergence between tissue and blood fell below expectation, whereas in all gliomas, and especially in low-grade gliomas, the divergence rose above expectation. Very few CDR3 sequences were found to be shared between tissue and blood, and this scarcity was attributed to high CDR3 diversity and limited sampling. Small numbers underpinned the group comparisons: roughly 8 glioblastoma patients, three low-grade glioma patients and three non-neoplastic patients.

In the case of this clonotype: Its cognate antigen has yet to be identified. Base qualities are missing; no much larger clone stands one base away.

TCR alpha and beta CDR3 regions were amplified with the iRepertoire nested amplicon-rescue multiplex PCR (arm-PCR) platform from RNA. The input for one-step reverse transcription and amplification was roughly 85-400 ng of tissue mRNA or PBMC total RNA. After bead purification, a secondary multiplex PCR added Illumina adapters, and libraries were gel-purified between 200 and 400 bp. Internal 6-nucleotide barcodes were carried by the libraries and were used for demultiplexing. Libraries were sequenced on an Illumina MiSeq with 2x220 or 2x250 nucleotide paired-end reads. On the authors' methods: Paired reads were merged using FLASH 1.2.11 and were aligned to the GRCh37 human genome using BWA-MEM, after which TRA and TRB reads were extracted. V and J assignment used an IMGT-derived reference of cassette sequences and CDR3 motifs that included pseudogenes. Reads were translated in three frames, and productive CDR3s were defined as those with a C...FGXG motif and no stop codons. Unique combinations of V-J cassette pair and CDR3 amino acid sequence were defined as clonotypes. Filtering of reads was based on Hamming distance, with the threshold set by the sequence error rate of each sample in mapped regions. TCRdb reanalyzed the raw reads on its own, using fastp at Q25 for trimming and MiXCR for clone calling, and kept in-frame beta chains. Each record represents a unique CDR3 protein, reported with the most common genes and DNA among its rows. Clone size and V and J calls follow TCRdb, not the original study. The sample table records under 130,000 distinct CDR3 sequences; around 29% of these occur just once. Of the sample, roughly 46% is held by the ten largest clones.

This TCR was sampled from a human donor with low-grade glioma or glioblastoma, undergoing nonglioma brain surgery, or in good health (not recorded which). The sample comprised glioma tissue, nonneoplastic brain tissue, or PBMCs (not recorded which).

The DNA sequence is TGCAGTGCTAGACAACAAGCCTGGGGGGGGGAGGAGACCCAGTACTTC. Its protein is CSARQQAWGGEETQYF. The sequence joins TRBV20-1 to TRBJ2-5, with 7 junctional bases fitting TRBD2. The CDR3 has 16 amino acids, counting the end cysteine and phenylalanine. CDR3 DNA is the only sequence kept; it has 48 bases, read in frame from the first base. Looking up the germline V gene (reference sequence) yields CDR1 DFQATT and CDR2 SNEGSKA. V trim: 2 bases; J trim: 5 bases; unmatched bases: 14.